The text below deals with one T cell receptor (beta chain). The specificity of this receptor is unknown. It has no much larger one-base neighbor in the sample; base qualities were not kept. This specimen comes from a study of PD-1 blockade in classical Hodgkin lymphoma (TCRdb year 2020). Context from the whole study: Nivolumab dosing was 3 mg/kg intravenously every 2 weeks, continuing until either disease progression or unacceptable toxicity. The study used TCR beta sequencing and CyTOF to define a peripheral blood immune signature of response to PD-1 blockade in classical Hodgkin lymphoma.

The meaning of the sample's time point label: cycle 1 day 1 (C1D1), immediately before nivolumab initiation. Relapse after autologous stem cell transplantation had occurred in all trial patients, and cohorts A, B and C were distinguished by prior brentuximab vedotin exposure. The trial cohort comprised 60 or so patients with relapsed/refractory classical Hodgkin lymphoma whose best overall responses were complete response, partial response or progressive disease. Single-agent nivolumab was administered to trial patients in the multi-cohort phase II CheckMate 205 trial. An independent review committee assessed best overall response by applying the 2007 International Working Group response criteria. Trial PBMCs were collected just before the start of nivolumab (C1D1) and during therapy at cycle 2 day 1 and cycle 4 day 1. After peripheral blood was drawn into 8 mL Vacutainer Cell Preparation Tubes, PBMCs were isolated by centrifugation and then cryopreserved.

Taken from the germline V gene, the CDR1 and CDR2 loops are SNHLY and FYNNEI. Its CDR3 holds 16 amino acids, cysteine through phenylalanine. Only the CDR3 portion is preserved as DNA: 48 bases, with reading frame beginning at the first base. Trimming takes 6 bases from V and 5 bases from J, and the germline ends sit 23 bases apart. Summary of the overall study and its limitations: Baseline TCR diversity was reported to be lower in newly diagnosed patients than in healthy donors, and even lower in relapsed/refractory patients. Baseline diversity similar to that of newly diagnosed patients was observed in trial patients achieving complete response, whereas significantly lower diversity was observed in partial responders and progressors. A significant rise by C4D1 was seen in CD4+ but not CD8+ TCR diversity (p=0.0027 vs p=0.16), with the rise being most apparent in complete responders (p=0.02). Patients starting nivolumab less than 1 year after ASCT had lower diversity and were excluded from later analyses to avoid confounding by immune reconstitution. Only a single clinical trial cohort was studied, and what caused the repertoire differences, possibly disease activity or prior therapy, remained undefined.

Genomic DNA was extracted with the Qiagen DNeasy kit from unsorted PBMCs and from negatively selected CD4+ and CD8+ fractions. Using primers that anneal to V and J segments, immunoSEQ multiplex PCR amplified the TCR beta CDR3 regions. A synthetic immune receptor repertoire was used to minimize amplification bias, and remaining bias was computationally removed after sequencing. Turning to the authors' computational methods: Custom Python scripts were used to quantify repertoire diversity as the Shannon entropy index. Unsorted, CD4+ and CD8+ repertoires were examined separately, except in combined analyses, for which CD4+ and CD8+ sequences were merged in silico. Clonal expansion was defined as at least a 2-fold frequency increase after treatment relative to C1D1, with a pseudocount of 0.5 for undetected baseline clones. Singleton clones were defined as clones with 0 or 1 copy at C1D1, and non-singleton clones were defined as clones with 2 or more copies. Clones expanded in unsorted samples were labelled as CD4+, CD8+ or unknown by matching protein sequences in sorted samples from the same patient. Wilcoxon tests on paired samples were used to test diversity changes from C1D1 to C4D1. TCRdb carries this immuneACCESS record with in-frame sequences only. Its versions omit some clonotypes, under half of them owing to an unresolved V gene in the studies checked, with the rest unexplained. V and J calls and clone size are those listed in that table; D and trimming were worked out from the DNA. The sample contains 70,000 to 80,000 clones, 90% to 95% of them found a single time. The ten largest clones represent 6.5% to 8% of the sample.

The rearrangement combines TRBV2 with TRBJ2-7, with a tentative D gene TRBD2 over 6 matching bases. Material: peripheral blood mononuclear cells (PBMCs), obtained at baseline. The sequence was obtained from a human donor with classical Hodgkin lymphoma. Here is the DNA: TGTGCCAGCAGCACCAGCGGGTTATGGCTAACCGACGAGCAGTACTTC. It specifies CASSTSGLWLTDEQYF.